The T cell receptor (beta chain) described here comes from a study of blood T cell repertoires in COVID-19. Study as a whole: COVID-19 samples, acute and convalescent, were from the United States, Italy and Spain. T cells, B-cell-depleted T cells, or PBMCs supplied cDNA or gDNA.

As originally analysed: Amplification with reference gene primers provided the estimates of nucleated cell counts. Some clones are missing from TCRdb's copy, which holds only in-frame ones; the method was immunoSEQ multiplex PCR. For V, J and clone size, that table is used; D and trimming come from the DNA. The sample yields about 54,000 clones, approximately 89% seen once. Unmatched junction bases numbered 8, after V lost 6 bases and J lost 4 bases. This CDR3 has 14 residues. Germline V gene data show CDR1 as SQVTM and CDR2 as ANQGSEA. The sample holds one count of this clone. This receptor was taken from a human donor in a cohort sampled during active COVID-19. The sample taken for sequencing was peripheral blood. The V call is TRBV29-1, the J call TRBJ1-1, with 10 bases lining up with TRBD1. CDR3 protein: CSVIRDRGITEAFF. CDR3 nucleotides: TGCAGCGTCATCCGGGACAGGGGAATCACTGAAGCTTTCTTT.